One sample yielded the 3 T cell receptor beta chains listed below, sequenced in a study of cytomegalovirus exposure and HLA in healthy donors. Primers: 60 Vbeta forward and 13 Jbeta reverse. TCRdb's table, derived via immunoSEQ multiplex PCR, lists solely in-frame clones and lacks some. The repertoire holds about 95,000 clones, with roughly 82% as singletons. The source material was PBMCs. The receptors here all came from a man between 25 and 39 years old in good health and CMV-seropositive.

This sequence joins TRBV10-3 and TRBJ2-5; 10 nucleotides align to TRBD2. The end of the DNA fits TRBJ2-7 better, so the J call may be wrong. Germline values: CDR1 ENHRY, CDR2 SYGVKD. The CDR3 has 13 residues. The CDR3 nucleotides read TGTGCCATCAGTACCGGGACTAGCGACGAGCAGTACTTC. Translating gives CAISTGTSDEQYF.

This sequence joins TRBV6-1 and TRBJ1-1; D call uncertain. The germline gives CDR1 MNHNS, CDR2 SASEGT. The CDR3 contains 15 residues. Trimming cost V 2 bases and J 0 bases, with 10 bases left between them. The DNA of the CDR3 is TGTGCCAGCAGTGAATGGGAGGGTTTGAACACTGAAGCTTTCTTT. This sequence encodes CASSEWEGLNTEAFF.

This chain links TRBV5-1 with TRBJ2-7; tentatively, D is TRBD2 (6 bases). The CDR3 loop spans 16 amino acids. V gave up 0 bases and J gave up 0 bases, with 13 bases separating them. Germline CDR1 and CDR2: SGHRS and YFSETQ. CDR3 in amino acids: CASSLAPGDGSYEQYF. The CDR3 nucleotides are TGCGCCAGCAGCTTGGCTCCGGGAGACGGCTCCTACGAGCAGTACTTC.